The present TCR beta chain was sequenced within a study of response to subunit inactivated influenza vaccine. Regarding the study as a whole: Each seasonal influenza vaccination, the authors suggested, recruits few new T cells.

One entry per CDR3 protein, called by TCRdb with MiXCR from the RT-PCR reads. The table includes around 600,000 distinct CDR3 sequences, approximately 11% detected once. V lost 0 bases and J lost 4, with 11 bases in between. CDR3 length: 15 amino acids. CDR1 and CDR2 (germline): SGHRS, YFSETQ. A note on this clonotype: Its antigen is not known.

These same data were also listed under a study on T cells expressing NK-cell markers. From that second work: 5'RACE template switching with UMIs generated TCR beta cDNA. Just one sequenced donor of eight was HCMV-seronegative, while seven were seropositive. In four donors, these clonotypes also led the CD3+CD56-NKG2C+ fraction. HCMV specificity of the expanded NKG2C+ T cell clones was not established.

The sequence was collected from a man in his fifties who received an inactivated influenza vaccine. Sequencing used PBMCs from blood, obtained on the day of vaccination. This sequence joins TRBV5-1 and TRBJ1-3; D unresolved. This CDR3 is CASSLVGGRGNTIYF. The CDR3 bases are TGCGCCAGCAGCTTGGTGGGCGGCCGCGGAAACACCATATATTTT.